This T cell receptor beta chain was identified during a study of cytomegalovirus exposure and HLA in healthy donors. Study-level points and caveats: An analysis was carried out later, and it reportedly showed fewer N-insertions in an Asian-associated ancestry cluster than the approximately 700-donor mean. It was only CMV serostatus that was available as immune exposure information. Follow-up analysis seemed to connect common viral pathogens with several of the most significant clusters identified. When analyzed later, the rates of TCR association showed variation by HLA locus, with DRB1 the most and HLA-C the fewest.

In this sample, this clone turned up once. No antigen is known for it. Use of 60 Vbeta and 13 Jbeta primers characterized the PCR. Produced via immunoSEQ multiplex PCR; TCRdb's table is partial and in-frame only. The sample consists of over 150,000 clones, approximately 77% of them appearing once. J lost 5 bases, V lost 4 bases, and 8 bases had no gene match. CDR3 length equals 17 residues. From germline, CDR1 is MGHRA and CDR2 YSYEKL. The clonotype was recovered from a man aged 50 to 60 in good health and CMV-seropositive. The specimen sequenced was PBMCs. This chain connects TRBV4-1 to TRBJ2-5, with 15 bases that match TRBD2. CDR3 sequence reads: CASSRRTSGGAGETQYF. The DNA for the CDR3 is TGCGCCAGCAGCCGAAGGACTAGCGGGGGGGCCGGCGAGACCCAGTACTTC.